This is a list of T cell receptor beta chains from one sample in a study of CD8 T cells in Susac syndrome. TCRdb recomputed calls from the immunoSEQ multiplex PCR reads with MiXCR, one row per CDR3 protein. The sample has about 200,000 distinct CDR3 sequences, 90% to 95% seen once. Sequenced input: CD4+ T cells from PBMCs. These TCRs come from a human donor with multiple sclerosis. The CDR3 runs from the conserved cysteine through the conserved F or W. The D gene is left open where the match is weak. Clone size is given for some rows only: seen once, a few or many times, or a class if the clone is expanded.

12 TRBJ2-1 NA NA TRBV10-3 CAIGGRNNEQFF TGTGCCATCGGGGGCCGAAACAATGAGCAGTTCTTC
12 TRBJ2-1 once NA TRBV20-1 CSARGNWDEQFF TGCAGTGCTAGGGGGAATTGGGATGAGCAGTTCTTC
15 TRBJ1-1 NA NA TRBV20-1 CSASIMDRGNTEAFF TGCAGTGCTAGTATAATGGACAGAGGGAACACTGAAGCTTTCTTT
13 TRBJ1-1 NA NA TRBV9 CASSVGWVTEAFF TGTGCCAGCAGCGTAGGTTGGGTCACTGAAGCTTTCTTT
13 TRBJ2-7 once NA TRBV6-5 CAVTGLSSYEQYF TGTGCCGTTACAGGGCTAAGCTCCTACGAGCAGTACTTC
17 TRBJ1-2 once NA TRBV29-1 CSVEDYQGRYLSYGYTF TGCAGCGTTGAAGATTACCAGGGCCGATATCTGAGCTATGGCTACACCTTC
15 TRBJ2-5 NA TRBD2 TRBV25-1 CASSKAGGAQETQYF TGTGCCAGCAGTAAAGCGGGGGGGGCCCAAGAGACCCAGTACTTC
15 TRBJ2-3 NA TRBD2 TRBV12-3/TRBV12-4 CASSSSSGSLYTQYF TGTGCCAGCAGTTCCTCTAGCGGGTCGCTTTATACGCAGTATTTT
13 TRBJ2-1 NA NA TRBV5-1 CASGPGSYNEQFF TGCGCCAGCGGACCCGGGAGCTACAATGAGCAGTTCTTC
12 TRBJ1-1 NA TRBD1 TRBV29-1 CSVAGTVTEAFF TGCAGCGTCGCCGGGACAGTTACTGAAGCTTTCTTT
19 TRBJ2-5 once TRBD2 TRBV20-1 CSARALGSGGAFAQETQYF TGCAGTGCTAGAGCTCTTGGAAGCGGGGGGGCTTTCGCTCAAGAGACCCAGTACTTC
14 TRBJ2-3 NA NA TRBV11-1 CASSPTRVTDTQYF TGTGCCAGCAGCCCAACGCGGGTCACAGATACGCAGTATTTT
13 TRBJ2-5 NA TRBD1 TRBV29-1 CSARGTGGETQYF TGCAGCGCCAGAGGGACAGGCGGGGAGACCCAGTACTTC
14 TRBJ1-2 NA NA TRBV3-1 CASRENSRLYGYTF TGTGCCAGCAGGGAGAACTCGCGTCTCTATGGCTACACCTTC
13 TRBJ2-1 NA NA TRBV24-1 CATSDLEGDEQFF TGTGCCACCAGTGATTTGGAGGGCGATGAGCAGTTCTTC
14 TRBJ2-1 NA TRBD2 TRBV20-1 CSAIREGPYNEQLF TGCAGTGCTATCCGGGAGGGCCCCTACAATGAGCAGCTCTTC
12 TRBJ1-3 NA NA TRBV20-1 CSATGTIGTIYF TGCAGTGCTACCGGGACAATAGGCACCATATATTTT
14 TRBJ2-1 NA NA TRBV5-1 CASSLGWGSNEQFF TGCGCCAGCAGCTTGGGTTGGGGTTCTAATGAGCAGTTCTTC
10 TRBJ2-5 NA NA TRBV20-1 CSAERGTQYF TGCAGTGCGGAGAGGGGTACCCAGTACTTC
13 TRBJ2-7 NA NA TRBV7-9 CASSGPPRYEQYF TGTGCCAGCAGCGGCCCACCGCGGTACGAGCAGTACTTC
12 TRBJ1-4 NA NA TRBV29-1 CSAEGTTEKLFF TGCAGCGCTGAGGGGACGACTGAAAAACTGTTTTTT
13 TRBJ2-3 NA TRBD1 TRBV7-3 CASATGPTDTQYF TGTGCCAGCGCGACAGGGCCCACAGATACGCAGTATTTT
13 TRBJ2-7 NA TRBD2 TRBV20-1 CSASLAGSWEQYF TGCAGTGCTAGTCTAGCGGGGAGTTGGGAGCAGTACTTC
16 TRBJ2-7 NA NA TRBV30 CAWLRYGRRSSYEQYF TGTGCCTGGCTAAGATACGGACGGAGGAGCTCCTACGAGCAGTACTTC
13 TRBJ2-7 NA TRBD1 TRBV30 CACPGTGMYEQYF TGTGCCTGCCCGGGGACAGGGATGTACGAGCAGTACTTC
14 TRBJ2-3 NA TRBD2 TRBV12-3/TRBV12-4 CASGPGLAGDTQYF TGTGCCAGCGGACCGGGACTAGCGGGGGATACGCAGTATTTT
14 TRBJ1-3 NA NA TRBV7-2 CASRSDSSGNTIYF TGTGCCAGCAGATCTGACAGCTCTGGAAACACCATATATTTT
13 TRBJ1-1 NA NA TRBV29-1 CSVEGRMNTEAFF TGCAGCGTTGAAGGCAGAATGAACACTGAAGCTTTCTTT
14 TRBJ1-1 once NA TRBV6-1 CASRAPGRITEAFF TGTGCCAGCAGGGCCCCGGGGAGGATAACTGAAGCTTTCTTT
13 TRBJ2-1 NA TRBD2 TRBV20-1 CSCRERGVYKQFF TGCAGCTGTCGGGAGCGGGGGGTTTACAAGCAGTTCTTC
12 TRBJ2-1 once TRBD1 TRBV29-1 CSAGQGYNEQFF TGCAGCGCTGGACAGGGCTACAATGAGCAGTTCTTC
14 TRBJ1-3 NA TRBD1 TRBV30 CAFTTGAVGDTIYF TGTGCCTTTACAACAGGGGCGGTAGGAGACACCATATATTTT
15 TRBJ2-7 NA NA TRBV11-3 CASSSFEQGPYEQYF TGTGCCAGCAGCTCCTTCGAACAGGGCCCCTACGAGCAGTACTTC
16 TRBJ2-5 NA TRBD1 TRBV3-1 CASSRMFGQGQETQYF TGTGCCAGCAGCCGAATGTTTGGACAGGGGCAAGAGACCCAGTACTTC
13 TRBJ2-5 few NA TRBV3-1 CASSPRGQETQYF TGTGCCAGTAGTCCCAGGGGCCAAGAGACCCAGTACTTC
15 TRBJ2-4 NA NA TRBV3-1 CASSSDRDSLNIQYF TGTGCCAGCAGTTCGGACCGCGACAGCTTAAACATTCAGTACTTC
14 TRBJ2-1 NA NA TRBV29-1 CSVSRNRDLTEQFF TGCAGCGTGTCCCGGAACCGGGACTTAACTGAGCAGTTCTTC
13 TRBJ2-7 NA NA TRBV20-1 CSARGPGSYEQYF TGCAGTGCCCGTGGCCCGGGTAGCTACGAGCAGTACTTC
13 TRBJ1-6 NA TRBD1 TRBV29-1 CSVRGQQDSPLHF TGCAGCGTTCGGGGACAGCAAGATTCACCCCTCCACTTT
12 TRBJ1-1 NA NA TRBV30 CAWSHGTEISFF TGTGCCTGGAGTCATGGGACGGAAATATCTTTCTTC
13 TRBJ2-3 NA NA TRBV30 CACFSRELDTQYF TGTGCCTGTTTTTCCAGGGAATTAGATACGCAGTATTTT